This T cell receptor (beta chain) was sequenced in a study of cytomegalovirus exposure and HLA in healthy donors. Findings and limits, study-wide: Across donors, sequencing depth was assumed by presence/absence analyses to be roughly uniform. According to a later analysis, donors in an Asian-associated ancestry cluster reportedly had fewer N-insertions than the roughly 720-donor mean. The classifier reportedly diagnosed cytomegalovirus status with high specificity and sensitivity.

Primers: 60 Vbeta forward and 13 Jbeta reverse. Here immunoSEQ multiplex PCR was the method, and the copy in TCRdb shows in-frame clones only, minus some. There are 150,000 or so clones in the sample; roughly 72% occur only once, and about 1.4% lies in the top ten. Comments on this clone: Its antigen is undetermined.

This CDR3 spans 14 amino acids. The V gene's germline CDR1 is SEHNR and CDR2 FQNEAQ (reference sequence). V was pared by 8 bases and J by 3 bases, with 7 bases of the junction left unmatched. The J gene is TRBJ1-5, the V gene TRBV7-9, with 7 bases fitting TRBD1. This TCR was sampled from a man aged 35-49 years in good health and CMV-seronegative. The sequenced sample consisted of PBMCs. The CDR3 protein is CASSGTDYNQPQHF. The CDR3 nucleotides read TGTGCCAGCTCCGGGACAGACTACAATCAGCCCCAGCATTTT.